The clone carrying this TCR beta chain came up a few times. As yet, its antigen is unknown. The PCR contained 60 Vbeta and 13 Jbeta primers. In the study's own analysis: Roughly 11 million of the about 80 million unique TCR beta chains counted in a later analysis were shared. Repertoires were generated with immunoSEQ multiplex PCR, while TCRdb's copy carries only in-frame clones and drops some. V and J calls and clone size are those listed in that table; D and trimming were worked out from the DNA. This table holds approximately 100,000 clones, about 81% found once. The data derive from a study of cytomegalovirus exposure and HLA in healthy donors. Study-level points and caveats: One variant, a missense change in DCLRE1C, was linked in a later analysis to TCR beta V- and J-gene trimming. CMV serostatus was the only recorded immune exposure for donors. TCR beta chains numbering some 160 were designated cytomegalovirus-associated.

The CDR3 is 16 residues long. CDR1 and CDR2 (germline): SGHDN, FVKESK. V gave up 0 bases and J gave up 2 bases, with 10 bases separating them. The TCR sequence derives from a man aged 18 to 35 in good health and CMV-seropositive. Sequencing used PBMCs. The rearrangement links TRBV14 to TRBJ1-4; D perhaps matches TRBD1 (5 bases). Here the CDR3 reads CASSQDEGLTNEKLFF. In DNA, the CDR3 is TGTGCCAGCAGCCAAGATGAGGGACTGACTAATGAAAAACTGTTTTTT.